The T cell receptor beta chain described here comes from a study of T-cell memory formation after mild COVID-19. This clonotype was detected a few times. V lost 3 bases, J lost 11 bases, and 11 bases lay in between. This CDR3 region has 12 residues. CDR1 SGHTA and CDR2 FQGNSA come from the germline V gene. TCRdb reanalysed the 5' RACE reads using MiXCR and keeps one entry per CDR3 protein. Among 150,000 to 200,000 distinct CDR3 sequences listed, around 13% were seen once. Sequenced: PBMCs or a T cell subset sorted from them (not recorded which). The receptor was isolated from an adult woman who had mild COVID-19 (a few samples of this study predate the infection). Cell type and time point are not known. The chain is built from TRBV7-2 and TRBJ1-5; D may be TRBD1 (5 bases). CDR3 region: CASSFRQGAQHF. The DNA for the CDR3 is TGTGCCAGCAGCTTCAGGCAAGGGGCCCAGCATTTT.